This T cell receptor (beta chain) was recorded in a study of molecular identifiers for immune sequencing clone quantification. Study as a whole: Replicates partitioned RNA from approximately 22,000 or 94,000 naive CD8 cells into five parts, sequencing four. Findings of the study overall: Underestimated sizes of highly expanded clones could result from identical TCR molecules that share a barcode. In naive cells, under 1% of molecules belonged to clones above 20 RNA copies, against over 99% in effector cells.

Points on this clonotype: As yet, its antigen is unknown. A read error may produce the germline difference seen at one junction end.

Each CDR3 protein is one row after TCRdb ran MiXCR on the PCR reads. The sample carries hundreds of thousands of distinct CDR3 sequences, approximately 20% recorded once. The receptor was derived from a human donor in good health. Some libraries in this study had Jurkat cell RNA spiked in. Sequenced sample: naive CD8+ T cells from blood, with Jurkat cell RNA spiked in. Specified subset: FACS-sorted CD8+CD4-CCR7+CD45RA+ naive T cells.

The CDR3 loop reads CSWGRANTGEPFF. In DNA, the CDR3 is TGCAGTTGGGGGAGGGCGAACACCGGGGAGCCGTTTTTT. The chain employs TRBV20-1 and TRBJ2-2, with 7 nucleotides matching TRBD2. The CDR3 consists of 13 residues. CDR1 is DFQATT and CDR2 is SNEGSKA in the germline V gene (reference sequence).